These T cell receptor beta chains were read from a single sample in a study of T-cell reconstitution after alpha-beta-depleted transplantation in children. Each CDR3 protein is one row after TCRdb ran MiXCR on the PCR reads. The table includes 230,000 or so distinct CDR3 sequences, around 12% detected once. The sample in question was PBMCs from the stem cell graft donor, obtained from the stem cell graft. The source is a human donor who donated a stem cell graft to a child with acute lymphoblastic leukemia. Both conserved end residues are part of each CDR3. D genes are given only for firm matches. Clone size is shown for a subset of rows, as once, few, many or a class of expanded clone.

j_call d_call clone_size v_call cdr3_aa cdr3_nt
TRBJ2-2 TRBD2 many TRBV30 CASPSGSTGELFF TGTGCCTCCCCTAGCGGGAGTACCGGGGAGCTGTTTTTT
TRBJ2-1 TRBD2 NA TRBV4-2 CASSPLGGRMNEQFF TGTGCCAGCAGCCCCCTTGGCGGGAGGATGAATGAGCAGTTCTTC
TRBJ2-7 TRBD2 NA TRBV30 CAWSISGDEQYF TGTGCCTGGAGTATTAGCGGGGACGAGCAGTACTTC
TRBJ1-5 NA many TRBV20-1 CSARDGGAGQPQHF TGCAGTGCTAGAGATGGAGGGGCAGGTCAGCCCCAGCATTTT
TRBJ2-1 TRBD2 many TRBV4-3 CASSQERAGGLQNEQFF TGCGCCAGCAGCCAAGAAAGGGCGGGGGGGTTACAGAATGAGCAGTTCTTC
TRBJ1-2 NA many TRBV4-2 CASSQSFDSFTNYGYTF TGTGCCAGCAGCCAGTCCTTTGACAGCTTCACTAACTATGGCTACACCTTC
TRBJ2-3 TRBD1 many TRBV27 CASSGTDRADTQYF TGTGCCAGCAGCGGAACGGACAGGGCGGATACGCAGTATTTT
TRBJ1-5 NA NA TRBV21-1 CATSKQLGNAPIRQPQHF TGTGCCACCAGCAAGCAGTTGGGAAACGCACCAATTCGCCAGCCCCAGCATTTT
TRBJ1-2 NA many TRBV20-1 CSARDQTGGYTF TGCAGTGCTAGAGACCAAACGGGCGGCTACACCTTC
TRBJ2-5 TRBD2 NA TRBV7-9 CASTLLGLAGQETQYF TGTGCCAGCACCCTCCTGGGACTAGCGGGACAGGAGACCCAGTACTTC
TRBJ2-2 TRBD1 many TRBV9 CASSEDRASPVDTGELFF TGTGCCAGCAGCGAAGACAGGGCCAGCCCAGTGGACACCGGGGAGCTGTTTTTT
TRBJ2-2 NA few TRBV19 CASSAGAGLGELFF TGTGCCAGTAGTGCCGGGGCAGGCCTCGGGGAGCTGTTTTTT
TRBJ2-5 NA many TRBV15 CATSVKGGGETQYF TGTGCCACCAGCGTTAAAGGGGGGGGGGAGACCCAGTACTTC
TRBJ2-1 NA many TRBV5-5 CASSLLGISYNEQFF TGTGCCAGCAGCCTCTTAGGGATCTCCTACAATGAGCAGTTCTTC
TRBJ1-1 NA many TRBV13 CASSNGGEGDTEAFF TGTGCCAGCAGCAATGGGGGGGAGGGAGACACTGAAGCTTTCTTT
TRBJ2-3 NA many TRBV5-1 CASSLAGLRDADTQYF TGCGCCAGCAGCTTGGCCGGGCTGAGGGACGCAGATACGCAGTATTTT
TRBJ1-5 NA many TRBV30 CAWSSGINQPQHF TGTGCCTGGAGTTCAGGGATTAATCAGCCCCAGCATTTT
TRBJ2-1 NA many TRBV7-6 CASSLTGRDEQFF TGTGCCAGCAGCTTAACGGGCCGGGATGAGCAGTTCTTC
TRBJ1-5 NA NA TRBV6-1 CASSVVGGGGQPQHF TGTGCCAGCAGTGTTGTAGGAGGAGGGGGTCAGCCCCAGCATTTT
TRBJ1-2 NA many TRBV4-3 CASSQEVSYGYTF TGCGCCAGCAGCCAAGAAGTTAGCTATGGCTACACCTTC
TRBJ2-2 TRBD2 many TRBV27 CASSFSGRAVTGELFF TGTGCCAGCAGTTTTAGCGGGAGGGCGGTCACCGGGGAGCTGTTTTTT
TRBJ2-5 TRBD1 many TRBV20-1 CSATGGQGASYQETQYF TGCAGTGCTACCGGGGGACAGGGTGCTTCGTACCAAGAGACCCAGTACTTC
TRBJ2-1 NA many TRBV7-3 CASSLIASSYNEQFF TGTGCCAGCAGCTTAATAGCGAGCTCCTACAATGAGCAGTTCTTC
TRBJ2-3 NA many TRBV6-1 CASSKPGAPDTQYF TGTGCCAGCAGTAAACCAGGGGCCCCAGATACGCAGTATTTT
TRBJ2-5 NA many TRBV10-3 CAITKDLEETQYF TGTGCCATCACCAAGGACTTGGAAGAGACCCAGTACTTC
TRBJ1-1 TRBD1 NA TRBV10-3 CAISESTGGNTEAFF TGTGCCATCAGTGAGTCAACAGGGGGGAACACTGAAGCTTTCTTT
TRBJ2-2 TRBD1 NA TRBV9 CASSAGQQSTGELFF TGTGCCAGCAGCGCGGGACAGCAATCCACCGGGGAGCTGTTTTTT
TRBJ2-7 TRBD2 many TRBV6-1 CASLRTGGRPGDEQYF TGTGCCAGCCTTAGGACGGGGGGGCGACCCGGTGACGAGCAGTACTTC
TRBJ2-3 NA many TRBV5-6 CASSLGHTDTQYF TGTGCCAGCAGCCTGGGCCACACAGATACGCAGTATTTT
TRBJ1-1 TRBD1 many TRBV12-3/TRBV12-4 CASRPKGGTEALNTEAFF TGTGCCAGCAGACCTAAGGGGGGGACAGAGGCCTTGAACACTGAAGCTTTCTTT
TRBJ1-1 NA once TRBV29-1 CSAGMNTEAFF TGCAGCGCTGGAATGAACACTGAAGCTTTCTTT
TRBJ1-2 NA many TRBV29-1 CSVEDRLYGYTF TGCAGCGTCGAAGACAGGCTCTATGGCTACACCTTC
TRBJ2-7 NA many TRBV7-8 CASSLGPGPGEQYF TGTGCCAGCAGCTTAGGCCCGGGCCCGGGCGAGCAGTACTTC
TRBJ2-7 NA many TRBV28 CASSFYGVGEQYF TGTGCCAGCAGTTTTTACGGGGTCGGCGAGCAGTACTTC
TRBJ2-2 TRBD2 many TRBV6-1 CASSLLAGAGGELFF TGTGCCAGCAGCCTTCTAGCGGGAGCCGGCGGGGAGCTGTTTTTT
TRBJ2-5 NA many TRBV5-6 CASSFWERGKKTQYF TGTGCCAGCAGCTTCTGGGAAAGGGGGAAGAAGACCCAGTACTTC
TRBJ2-4 TRBD1 many TRBV4-2 CASSHVGTGGDIQYF TGTGCCAGCAGCCACGTAGGGACAGGAGGGGACATTCAGTACTTC